This record looks at one T cell receptor beta chain sequence and its context. Recovery among Cohort 3 donors was established by two negative PCRs, clearance, or symptom resolution. This entry comes from a study of blood T cell repertoires in COVID-19. Study as a whole: Specimens from acute and convalescent COVID-19 originated in the United States, Italy and Spain.

The protocol was immunoSEQ multiplex PCR, while the TCRdb copy is restricted to in-frame clones and leaves out a portion. Among some 300,000 clones listed, around 90% were seen once. J lost 2 bases, V lost 5 bases, and 4 bases had no gene match. CDR3 length: 14 amino acids. CDR1 and CDR2 (germline): PRHDT, FYEKMQ (reference sequence). This chain connects TRBV13 to TRBJ2-7; 9 nucleotides agree with TRBD1. Specimen: PBMCs or T cells enriched from blood (not recorded which). The sequence was obtained from a woman between 40 and 50 years old who had recovered from COVID-19. As DNA, the CDR3 is TGTGCCAGCAGCACCAGACAGGGGGCCTACGAGCAGTACTTC. It translates to CASSTRQGAYEQYF.